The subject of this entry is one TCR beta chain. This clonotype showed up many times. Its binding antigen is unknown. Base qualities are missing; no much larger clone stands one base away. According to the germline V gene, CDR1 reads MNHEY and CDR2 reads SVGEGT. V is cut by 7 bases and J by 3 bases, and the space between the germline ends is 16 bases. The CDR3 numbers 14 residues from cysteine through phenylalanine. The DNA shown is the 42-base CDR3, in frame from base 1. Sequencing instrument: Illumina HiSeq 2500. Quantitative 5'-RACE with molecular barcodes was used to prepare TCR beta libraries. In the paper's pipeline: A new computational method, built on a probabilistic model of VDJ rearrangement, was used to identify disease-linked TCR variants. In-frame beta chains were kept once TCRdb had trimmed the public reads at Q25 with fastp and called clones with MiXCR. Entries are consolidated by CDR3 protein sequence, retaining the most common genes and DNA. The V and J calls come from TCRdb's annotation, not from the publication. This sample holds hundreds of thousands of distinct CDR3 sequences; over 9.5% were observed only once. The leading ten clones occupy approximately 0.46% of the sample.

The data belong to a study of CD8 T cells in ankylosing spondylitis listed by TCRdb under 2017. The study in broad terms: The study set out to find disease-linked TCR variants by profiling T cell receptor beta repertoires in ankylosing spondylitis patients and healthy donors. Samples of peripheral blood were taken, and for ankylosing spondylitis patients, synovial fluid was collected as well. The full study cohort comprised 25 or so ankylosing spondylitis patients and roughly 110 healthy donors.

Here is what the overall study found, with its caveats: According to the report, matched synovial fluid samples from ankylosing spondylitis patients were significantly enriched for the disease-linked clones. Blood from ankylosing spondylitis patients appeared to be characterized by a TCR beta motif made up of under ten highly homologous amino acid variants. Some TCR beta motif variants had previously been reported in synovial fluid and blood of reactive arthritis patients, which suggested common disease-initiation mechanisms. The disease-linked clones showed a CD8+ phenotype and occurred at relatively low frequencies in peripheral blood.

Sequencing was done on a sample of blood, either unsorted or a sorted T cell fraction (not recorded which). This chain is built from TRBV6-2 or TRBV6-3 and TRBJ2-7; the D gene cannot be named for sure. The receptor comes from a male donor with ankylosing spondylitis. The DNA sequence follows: TGTGCCAGCACGCCGGGCCCTACCTTCTACGAGCAGTACTTC. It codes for CASTPGPTFYEQYF.